The entry that follows covers one T cell receptor (beta chain) sequence. The antigen remains unidentified. The data stem from a study of CD8+ T cells in alopecia areata. CDR3 length: 14 amino acids. V was clipped by 3 bases and J by 6 bases, with 11 bases between them. The V gene's germline CDR1 is LGHNA and CDR2 YSLEER. General study results and limits: Researchers reported that TCR sharing among patients proved less clear than in mice, possibly HLA-linked. Higher clonality than in normal scalp was seen in lesional scalp, especially alopecia totalis/universalis.

Using a FACSAria, the CD4+ and CD8+ T cells were sorted from the PBMCs. RNA extraction was followed by reverse transcription into cDNA, which acted as the sequencing template. Generated by immunoSEQ multiplex PCR, the TCRdb table keeps only in-frame clones and is missing some. The data contain around 100,000 clones, around 60% of them singletons. This receptor was identified in a human donor in good health. The sample comprised CD4+ T cells sorted from blood. The chain couples TRBV4-3 to TRBJ2-2; weak D call: TRBD1 (7 bases). The CDR3: CASSHRRGPGELFF. The DNA for the CDR3 is TGCGCCAGCAGCCACCGGAGGGGGCCCGGGGAGCTGTTTTTT.